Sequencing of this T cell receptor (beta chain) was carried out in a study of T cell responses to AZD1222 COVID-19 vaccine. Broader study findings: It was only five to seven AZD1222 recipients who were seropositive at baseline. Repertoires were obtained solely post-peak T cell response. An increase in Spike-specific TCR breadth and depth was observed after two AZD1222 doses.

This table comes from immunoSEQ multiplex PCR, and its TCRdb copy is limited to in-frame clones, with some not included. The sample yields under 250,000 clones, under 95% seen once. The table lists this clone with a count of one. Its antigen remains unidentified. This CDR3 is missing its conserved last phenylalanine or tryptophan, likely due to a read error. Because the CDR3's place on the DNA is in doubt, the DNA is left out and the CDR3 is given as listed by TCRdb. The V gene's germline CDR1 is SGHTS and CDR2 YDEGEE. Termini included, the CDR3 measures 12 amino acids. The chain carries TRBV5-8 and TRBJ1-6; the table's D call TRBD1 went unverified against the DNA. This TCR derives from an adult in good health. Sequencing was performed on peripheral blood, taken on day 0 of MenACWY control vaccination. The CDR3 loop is CASSLGRGQVAA.